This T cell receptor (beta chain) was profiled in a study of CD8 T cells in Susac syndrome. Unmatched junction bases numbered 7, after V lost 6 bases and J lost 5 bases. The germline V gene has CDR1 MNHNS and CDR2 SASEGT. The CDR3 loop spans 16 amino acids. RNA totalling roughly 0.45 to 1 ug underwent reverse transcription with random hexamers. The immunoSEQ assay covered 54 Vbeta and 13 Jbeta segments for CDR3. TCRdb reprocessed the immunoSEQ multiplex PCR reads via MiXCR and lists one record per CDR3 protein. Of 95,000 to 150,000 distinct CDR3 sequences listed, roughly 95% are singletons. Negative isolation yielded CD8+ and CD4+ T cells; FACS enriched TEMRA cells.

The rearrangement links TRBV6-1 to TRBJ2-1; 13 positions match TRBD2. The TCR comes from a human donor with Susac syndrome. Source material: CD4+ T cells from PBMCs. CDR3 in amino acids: CASRMTSGRRDNEQFF. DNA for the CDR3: TGTGCCAGCAGGATGACTAGCGGGAGGAGGGACAATGAGCAGTTCTTC.